The 26 T cell receptor beta chains given below trace back to one sample, sequenced in a study of blood T cell repertoires in COVID-19. Data came from immunoSEQ multiplex PCR; TCRdb stores just in-frame clones and leaves some out. This sample has approximately 300,000 clones, with about 93% found just once. Sequenced: peripheral blood. These receptors originate from a woman in her twenties or thirties with COVID-19, enrolled during active disease.

This chain uses TRBV15 with TRBJ1-1; D not certain. The CDR3 has 13 residues. From germline, CDR1 is LNHNV and CDR2 YYDKDF (reference sequence). The V end lost 5 bases, the J end lost 1 base, and 8 bases lay between the germline ends. CDR3 nucleotide sequence: TGTGCCACCAGCCGTCGTAAGAACACTGAAGCTTTCTTT. It translates to CATSRRKNTEAFF.

The sample holds one count of this clone. The rearrangement links TRBV7-2 to TRBJ2-5; 13 bases are shared with TRBD2. CDR3 size: 15 residues. Germline trimming cut 5 bases from V and 4 bases from J; bases unmatched to any gene: 4. Germline V gives CDR1 SGHTA, CDR2 FQGNSA. The CDR3 protein is CASSAGLAGVETQYF. CDR3 coding DNA: TGTGCCAGCAGCGCAGGACTAGCGGGAGTAGAGACCCAGTACTTC.

The J gene is TRBJ2-7, the V gene TRBV13; 14 bases are a match to TRBD2. This CDR3 spans 17 amino acids. Germline lookup yields CDR1 PRHDT and CDR2 FYEKMQ (reference sequence). Trimming at V came to 4 bases and at J to 4 bases, leaving 9 bases not matched to a gene. CDR3 sequence reads: CASSSAGLAGASYEQYF. The CDR3 nucleotides read TGTGCCAGCAGCTCCGCGGGACTAGCGGGAGCGTCGTACGAGCAGTACTTC. Variable domain in full (rest from reference TRBV13 and TRBJ2-7): AAGVIQSPRHLIKEKRETATLKCYPIPRHDTVYWYQQGPGQDPQFLISFYEKMQSDKGSIPDRFSAQQFSDYHSELNMSSLELGDSALYFCASSSAGLAGASYEQYFGPGTRLTVT.

The chain combines TRBV29-1 with TRBJ2-1; 11 positions agree with TRBD2. The V gene's germline CDR1 is SQVTM and CDR2 ANQGSEA. Trimming removed 1 base from V and 7 bases from J; junction bases left unmatched: 3. The CDR3 extends over 14 amino acids. The CDR3 loop reads CSVEGTSGSNEQFF. The CDR3 DNA reads TGCAGCGTTGAAGGGACTAGCGGGTCTAATGAGCAGTTCTTC.

The V call is TRBV28, the J call TRBJ1-2; 8 bases agree with TRBD1. V trimming: 6 bases; J trimming: 5 bases; junction bases outside the gene matches: 5. This CDR3 has 13 residues. CDR1 and CDR2 (germline): MDHEN, SYDVKM. CDR3 sequence reads: CASRDRAGYGYTF. As DNA, the CDR3 is TGTGCCAGCAGGGACAGGGCGGGTTATGGCTACACCTTC.

The chain joins TRBV7-9 to TRBJ1-2, with 12 bases lining up with TRBD1. The CDR3 extends over 15 amino acids. CDR1 is SEHNR and CDR2 is FQNEAQ in the germline V gene (reference sequence). With 5 bases clipped from V and 6 bases from J, the junction kept 7 bases outside the gene matches. The CDR3 nucleotides are TGTGCCAGCAGCACCGGGACAGGGGGCATGGATGGCTACACCTTC. Encoded protein: CASSTGTGGMDGYTF. The full variable domain, completed using reference TRBV7-9 and TRBJ1-2, is DTGVSQNPRHKITKRGQNVTFRCDPISEHNRLYWYRQTLGQGPEFLTYFQNEAQLEKSRLLSDRFSAERPKGSFSTLEIQRTEQGDSAMYLCASSTGTGGMDGYTFGSGTRLTVV.

This rearrangement joins TRBV6-5 to TRBJ1-5, with TRBD1 matching over 7 bases. CDR3 length: 14 residues. J lost 4 bases, V lost 5 bases, and 5 bases had no gene match. Germline-derived CDR1 and CDR2 are MNHEY and SVGAGI. CDR3 sequence (DNA): TGTGCCAGCAGTCAACAGGGGCCTAATCAGCCCCAGCATTTT. Its translation is CASSQQGPNQPQHF.

This clone showed up just once. The CDR3 bases are TGTGCTAGTGGTACCGGTACAGGGGCCCGGGGGAACCAGTACTTC. Its translation: CASGTGTGARGNQYF. This chain connects TRBV12-5 to TRBJ2-5; a possible D gene is TRBD1 (7 bases). Per germline, CDR1 LGHNT and CDR2 FRNRAP. V lost 5 bases and J 10 bases, leaving 23 bases between the germline ends. This CDR3 has 15 residues.

The V call is TRBV28, the J call TRBJ2-5; possible D gene TRBD2, 6 bases. Germline V gene lookup returns CDR1 MDHEN and CDR2 SYDVKM. The CDR3 runs to 16 residues. Deletions cut 4 bases from V and 4 bases from J, with 19 bases between. The CDR3 spells CASSSLLGGGGETQYF. In DNA, the CDR3 is TGTGCCAGCAGTTCCCTATTGGGGGGAGGAGGAGAGACCCAGTACTTC.

About this clone: This CDR3 is also generated by other DNA sequences in the sample. The gene calls are TRBV30 and TRBJ2-6; the D gene is possibly TRBD2 (5 bases). Germline V gene sequence: CDR1 GTSNPN, CDR2 SVGIG (reference sequence). Trimming removed 7 bases at V and 1 base at J, with 8 bases between. This CDR3 has 13 residues. CDR3 DNA sequence: TGTGCCTCACGGGGTTCTGGGGCCAACGTCCTGACTTTC. It is translated as CASRGSGANVLTF.

The chain has TRBV7-2 and TRBJ2-5; possible D gene TRBD1, 5 bases. Trimming left V 4 bases short and J 5 bases short, with 14 bases between. Germline CDR1 and CDR2: SGHTA and FQGNSA. The CDR3 is 14 amino acids. The CDR3 coding sequence is TGTGCCAGCAGCTCAGTGCAGGGATGGGAGACCCAGTACTTC. Its translation is CASSSVQGWETQYF. The whole variable domain, remainder taken from reference TRBV7-2 and TRBJ2-5, is GAGVSQSPSNKVTEKGKDVELRCDPISGHTALYWYRQSLGQGLEFLIYFQGNSAPDKSGLPSDRFSAERTGGSVSTLTIQRTQQEDSAVYLCASSSVQGWETQYFGPGTRLLVL.

V and J are TRBV5-4 and TRBJ2-1; 7 bases map to TRBD2. V was pared by 1 base and J by 12 bases, with 7 bases of the junction left unmatched. The CDR3 runs 13 residues. CDR1 is SGHNT and CDR2 is YYREEE in the germline V gene (reference sequence). The CDR3 DNA is TGTGCCAGCAGCTTGCCCGCGGGAGACGGGCAGTTCTTC. Protein: CASSLPAGDGQFF.

The gene calls are TRBV24-1 and TRBJ2-5; TRBD2 aligns across 10 bases. This CDR3 contains 15 residues. V was pared by 4 bases and J by 3 bases, with 4 bases of the junction left unmatched. CDR1 and CDR2 from the germline V gene are KGHDR and SFDVKD. CDR3 region: CATSDRTSGEETQYF. For the CDR3, the DNA is TGTGCCACCAGTGACCGGACTAGCGGAGAAGAGACCCAGTACTTC.

The rearrangement links TRBV7-8 to TRBJ2-6; D is possibly TRBD1 (5 bases). Germline V CDR1 and CDR2: SGHVS, FQNEAQ. The CDR3 is made up of 20 amino acids. Trimming removed 1 base at V and 0 bases at J, with 19 bases between. The CDR3 spells CASSLEGATVLPSGANVLTF. The CDR3 DNA reads TGTGCCAGCAGCTTAGAAGGTGCGACAGTTCTCCCCTCTGGGGCCAACGTCCTGACTTTC.

The sample holds a few counts of this clone. V is TRBV5-1 and J is TRBJ2-1, with 8 bases that match TRBD2. CDR1 SGHRS and CDR2 YFSETQ come from the germline V gene. V dropped 3 bases and J dropped 5; count of bases not matched to a gene: 4. There are 14 residues in the CDR3. The CDR3 spells CASSSTGLDNEQFF. CDR3 in DNA: TGCGCCAGCAGCTCTACGGGACTAGACAATGAGCAGTTCTTC.

V is TRBV5-1 and J is TRBJ2-1; TRBD1 matches 9 bases. V shed 0 bases and J 3 bases; nucleotides not matched to a gene: 4. Germline-derived CDR1 and CDR2 are SGHRS and YFSETQ. The CDR3 consists of 16 residues. CDR3 protein: CASSLGEDRGYNEQFF. Written as DNA, the CDR3 is TGCGCCAGCAGCTTGGGGGAGGACAGGGGCTACAATGAGCAGTTCTTC. The entire variable domain, with the rest obtained from reference TRBV5-1 and TRBJ2-1, is as follows: KAGVTQTPRYLIKTRGQQVTLSCSPISGHRSVSWYQQTPGQGLQFLFEYFSETQRNKGNFPGRFSGRQFSNSRSEMNVSTLELGDSALYLCASSLGEDRGYNEQFFGPGTRLTVL.

The CDR3 here is CASRQGAGKPEAFF. CDR3 coding DNA: TGTGCCAGCAGACAAGGGGCAGGGAAGCCTGAAGCTTTCTTT. The rearrangement links TRBV27 to TRBJ1-1, with a tentative D call TRBD1 (5 bases). The CDR3 is 14 residues long. Trimming shortened V by 6 bases and J by 6 bases, and 17 bases separated the two germline ends. CDR1 MNHEY and CDR2 SMNVEV come from the germline V gene (reference sequence).

This rearrangement joins TRBV2 to TRBJ2-1; D not resolved. V gave up 7 bases and J gave up 5 bases, with 6 bases separating them. The CDR3 runs 11 residues. Germline V lookup: CDR1 SNHLY, CDR2 FYNNEI. The CDR3 here is CASMGNNEQFF. The CDR3 nucleotides are TGTGCCAGCATGGGCAACAATGAGCAGTTCTTC. Based on the CDR3 plus reference TRBV2 and TRBJ2-1, the full variable domain is EPEVTQTPSHQVTQMGQEVILRCVPISNHLYFYWYRQILGQKVEFLVSFYNNEISEKSEIFDDQFSVERPDGSNFTLKIRSTKLEDSAMYFCASMGNNEQFFGPGTRLTVL.

The J gene is TRBJ1-3, the V gene TRBV28, with 9 positions matching TRBD1. Per germline, CDR1 MDHEN and CDR2 SYDVKM. Trimming took 6 bases from V and 2 from J; bases not matched to a gene: 5. CDR3 length: 15 residues. The CDR3 spells CASSPGQGPGNTIYF. In nucleotides, the CDR3 is TGTGCCAGCAGCCCTGGACAGGGGCCTGGAAACACCATATATTTT.

CDR3 in DNA: TGTGCCAGCGCGACTAGCGGGAGTAATTACAATGAGCAGTTCTTC. Translating gives CASATSGSNYNEQFF. V usage is TRBV6-5 and J usage is TRBJ2-1; 12 bases are a match to TRBD2. The V and J ends lost 8 bases and 4 bases, in that order; junction bases with no gene match: 6. This CDR3 has 15 residues. Germline V CDR1 and CDR2: MNHEY, SVGAGI.

The gene calls are TRBV19 and TRBJ2-1, with 7 bases matching TRBD1. Germline V gene lookup returns CDR1 LNHDA and CDR2 SQIVND (reference sequence). There are 14 residues in the CDR3. The V and J ends lost 5 bases and 7 bases, in that order; junction bases with no gene match: 8. This chain's CDR3 is CASSERGQLNEQFF. The CDR3 bases are TGTGCCAGTAGTGAGAGGGGACAGCTGAATGAGCAGTTCTTC.

J is TRBJ2-7 and V is TRBV28; 8 positions match TRBD2. Unmatched junction bases numbered 9, after V lost 1 base and J lost 7 bases. CDR1 and CDR2 from the germline V gene are MDHEN and SYDVKM. The CDR3 runs 15 residues. The CDR3 sequence: CASSLSLAGNSEQYF. In nucleotides, the CDR3 is TGTGCCAGCAGTTTATCTCTAGCGGGCAACAGTGAGCAGTACTTC. Supplemented by reference TRBV28 and TRBJ2-7, the full variable domain reads DVKVTQSSRYLVKRTGEKVFLECVQDMDHENMFWYRQDPGLGLRLIYFSYDVKMKEKGDIPEGYSVSREKKERFSLILESASTNQTSMYLCASSLSLAGNSEQYFGPGTRLTVT.

The J gene is TRBJ1-2, the V gene TRBV5-4; TRBD1 matches 12 bases. Germline values: CDR1 SGHNT, CDR2 YYREEE (reference sequence). J was trimmed by 4 bases and V by 5 bases; bases with no gene match: 15. The CDR3 covers 18 residues. The CDR3 region has the DNA TGTGCCAGCAGTCACAACCGGGACAGGGGGCGCGGTGGCTATGGCTACACCTTC. Translating gives CASSHNRDRGRGGYGYTF.

The chain has TRBV19 and TRBJ2-2, with D unclear. Germline CDR1 reads LNHDA; CDR2 reads SQIVND (reference sequence). Trimming took off 0 bases at V and 7 bases at J, with 6 bases between the two ends. The CDR3 runs to 13 residues. The chain's CDR3 is CASSIDRVGELFF. The DNA for the CDR3 is TGTGCCAGTAGTATAGATCGGGTCGGGGAGCTGTTTTTT.

This clone has a handful of counts. V usage is TRBV10-2 and J usage is TRBJ2-7; TRBD1 matches at 7 bases. The germline V gene has CDR1 WSHSY and CDR2 SAAADI. The CDR3 consists of 12 residues. The J segment lost 7 bases and the V segment lost 10 bases, leaving 10 bases of the junction unmatched. The CDR3 bases are TGCGCCACCAGGGACAGCCTCTGGGAGCAGTACTTC. It specifies CATRDSLWEQYF.

The rearrangement links TRBV10-3 to TRBJ2-7; TRBD2 matches 12 bases. Unmatched junction bases numbered 9, after V lost 4 bases and J lost 2 bases. The CDR3 loop spans 17 amino acids. From germline, CDR1 is ENHRY and CDR2 SYGVKD. The CDR3 reads CAISGVTSGSSPYEQYF. CDR3 bases: TGTGCCATCAGTGGAGTGACTAGCGGGAGTTCACCCTACGAGCAGTACTTC.